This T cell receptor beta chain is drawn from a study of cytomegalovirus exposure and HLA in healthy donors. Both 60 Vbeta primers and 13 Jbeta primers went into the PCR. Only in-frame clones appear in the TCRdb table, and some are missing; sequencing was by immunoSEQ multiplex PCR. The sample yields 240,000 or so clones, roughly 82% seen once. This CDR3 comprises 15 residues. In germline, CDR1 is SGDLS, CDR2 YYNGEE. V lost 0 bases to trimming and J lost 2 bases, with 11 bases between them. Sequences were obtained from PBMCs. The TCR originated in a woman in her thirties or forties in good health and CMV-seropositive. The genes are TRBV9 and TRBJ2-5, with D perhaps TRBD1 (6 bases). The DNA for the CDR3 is TGTGCCAGCAGCGTAGGGGGACACGCACAAGAGACCCAGTACTTC. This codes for CASSVGGHAQETQYF.